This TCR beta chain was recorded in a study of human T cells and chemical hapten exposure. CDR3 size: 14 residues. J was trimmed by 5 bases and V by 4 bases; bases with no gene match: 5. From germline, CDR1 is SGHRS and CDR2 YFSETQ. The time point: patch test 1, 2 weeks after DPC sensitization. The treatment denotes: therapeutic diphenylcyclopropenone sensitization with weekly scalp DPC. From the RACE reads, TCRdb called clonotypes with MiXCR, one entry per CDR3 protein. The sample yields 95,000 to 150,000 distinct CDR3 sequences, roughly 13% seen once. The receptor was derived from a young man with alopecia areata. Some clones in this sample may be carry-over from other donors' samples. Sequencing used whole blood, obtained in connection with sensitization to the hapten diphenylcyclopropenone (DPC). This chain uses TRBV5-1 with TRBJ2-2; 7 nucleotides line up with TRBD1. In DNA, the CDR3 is TGCGCCAGCAGCAGAGGGGGCGGTACCGGGGAGCTGTTTTTT. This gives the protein CASSRGGGTGELFF.